This T cell receptor beta chain was identified in a study of cytomegalovirus exposure and HLA in healthy donors. Nominally healthy donors provided the samples, though records likely missed some immune exposures. Germline CDR1 SGHDT, CDR2 YYEEEE. V was pared by 0 bases and J by 2 bases, with 2 bases of the junction left unmatched. The CDR3 is made up of 14 amino acids. As regards this clone: Its antigen is unidentified.

The PCR used 60 Vbeta and 13 Jbeta primers. Produced via immunoSEQ multiplex PCR; TCRdb's table is partial and in-frame only. This table holds about 130,000 clones, 65% to 85% found once. The study, taken as a whole, reports: CMV antigen specificity was confirmed in vitro for three CMV-associated chains. Prediction of most subjects' HLA-A and HLA-B alleles by TCR beta sequences was reportedly accurate. Among TCR sequences, most were rare, though some public TCRs appeared in many donors.

The TCR sequence derives from a boy younger than 18 in good health and CMV-seronegative. The gene calls are TRBV5-6 and TRBJ2-7; 7 bases fit TRBD2. The sample comprised PBMCs. The CDR3 spells CASSLGGGPYEQYF. For the CDR3, the DNA is TGTGCCAGCAGCTTGGGCGGGGGACCCTACGAGCAGTACTTC.